This T cell receptor beta chain was recorded in a study of monozygotic twins with inflammatory bowel disease. CDR3 length: 15 residues. TCRdb re-called the 5' RACE reads; one entry per CDR3 protein, DNA not given. The specimen's table records 150,000 to 200,000 distinct CDR3 sequences. The chain links TRBV12-3 or TRBV12-4 to TRBJ2-7; the D gene TCRdb calls, TRBD1, cannot be checked with no DNA. The sequencing sample was made of blood. The source of this sequence is a human donor with ulcerative colitis or Crohn's disease, or a healthy co-twin of an affected twin (not recorded which). The CDR3 sequence: CASSPGDRGRMEQYF.